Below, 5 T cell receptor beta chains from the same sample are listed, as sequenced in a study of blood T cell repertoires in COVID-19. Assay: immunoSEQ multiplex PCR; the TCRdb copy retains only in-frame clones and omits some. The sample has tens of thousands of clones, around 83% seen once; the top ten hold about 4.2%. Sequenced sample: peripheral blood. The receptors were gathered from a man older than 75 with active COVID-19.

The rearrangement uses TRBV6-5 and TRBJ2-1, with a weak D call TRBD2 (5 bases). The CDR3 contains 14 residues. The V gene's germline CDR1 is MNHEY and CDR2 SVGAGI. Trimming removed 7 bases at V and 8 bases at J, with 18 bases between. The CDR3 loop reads CASMASLGADEQFF. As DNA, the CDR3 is TGTGCCAGCATGGCCTCCTTGGGAGCGGATGAGCAGTTCTTC.

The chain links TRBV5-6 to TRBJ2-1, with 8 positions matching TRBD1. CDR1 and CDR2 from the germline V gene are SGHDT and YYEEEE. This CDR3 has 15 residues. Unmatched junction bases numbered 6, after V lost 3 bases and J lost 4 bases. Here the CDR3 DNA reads TGTGCCAGCAGCTACGGACAGGGACAGTACAATGAGCAGTTCTTC. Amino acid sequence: CASSYGQGQYNEQFF.

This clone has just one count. The CDR3 is CASSLATGRYQETQYF. The DNA for the CDR3 is TGTGCCAGCAGCTTAGCAACTGGTCGGTACCAAGAGACCCAGTACTTC. This chain links TRBV11-2 with TRBJ2-5; no reliable D call. The CDR3 sequence is 16 residues long. The germline V gene encodes CDR1 SGHAT and CDR2 FQNNGV. The V gene lost 1 base and the J gene lost 0 bases, with 12 bases spanning the gap.

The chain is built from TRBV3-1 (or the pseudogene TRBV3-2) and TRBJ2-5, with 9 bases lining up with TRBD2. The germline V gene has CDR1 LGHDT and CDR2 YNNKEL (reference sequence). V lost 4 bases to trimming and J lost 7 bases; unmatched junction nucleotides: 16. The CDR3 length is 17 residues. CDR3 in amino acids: CASSPQGASGASRTQYF. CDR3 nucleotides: TGTGCCAGCAGCCCACAAGGAGCTAGCGGGGCCAGTCGGACCCAGTACTTC.

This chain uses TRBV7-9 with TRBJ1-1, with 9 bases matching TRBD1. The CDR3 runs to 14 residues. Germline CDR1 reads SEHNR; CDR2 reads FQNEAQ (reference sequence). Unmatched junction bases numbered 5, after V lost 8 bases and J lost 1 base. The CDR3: CASRLDRGNTEAFF. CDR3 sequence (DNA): TGTGCCAGCCGCCTGGACAGGGGGAACACTGAAGCTTTCTTT.